Below are 28 T cell receptor beta chains sequenced from a single sample in a study of blood T cell repertoires in COVID-19. The repertoire was sequenced with immunoSEQ multiplex PCR; TCRdb's copy has only in-frame clones and lacks some. Among approximately 65,000 clones listed, more than 60% were seen once. The material sequenced was peripheral blood. These receptors were obtained from a human donor in a cohort sampled during active COVID-19.

This clone was detected a few times. The chain uses TRBV5-8 and TRBJ2-5; D gene uncertain. V was clipped by 1 base and J by 5 bases, with 12 bases between them. This CDR3 comprises 14 residues. Germline V gene data show CDR1 as SGHTS and CDR2 as YDEGEE. DNA for the CDR3: TGTGCCAGCAGCTTGATGACGTGGCGGGAGACCCAGTACTTC. It codes for CASSLMTWRETQYF.

The chain couples TRBV5-1 to TRBJ2-5, with 7 bases fitting TRBD2. This CDR3 region has 14 residues. With V trimmed by 2 bases and J by 1 base, 2 bases remained unmatched. From germline, CDR1 is SGHRS and CDR2 YFSETQ. The CDR3 nucleotides read TGCGCCAGCAGCTTTTGGGGGGGCCAAGAGACCCAGTACTTC. Amino acids: CASSFWGGQETQYF.

This CDR3 reads CASSFGQKNTEAFF. The CDR3 nucleotides are TGTGCCAGCAGCTTTGGACAGAAGAACACTGAAGCTTTCTTT. The chain employs TRBV7-8 and TRBJ1-1, with D possibly TRBD1 on 6 matching bases. V gave up 3 bases and J gave up 1 base, with 9 bases separating them. This CDR3 is 14 amino acids long. CDR1 SGHVS and CDR2 FQNEAQ come from the germline V gene.

The genes are TRBV5-1 and TRBJ2-3; TRBD2 matches at 9 bases. The CDR3 is 16 residues long. Germline V gene data show CDR1 as SGHRS and CDR2 as YFSETQ. V was clipped by 7 bases and J by 1 base; unmatched bases: 10. CDR3: CASHPLSGGRTDTQYF. The CDR3 nucleotides read TGCGCCAGCCACCCGCTTAGCGGGGGCCGCACAGATACGCAGTATTTT.

This clone has only a few counts. The chain has TRBV5-6 and TRBJ1-2; TRBD1 matches 12 bases. Germline loops: CDR1 SGHDT, CDR2 YYEEEE. V was pared by 4 bases and J by 4 bases, with 8 bases of the junction left unmatched. The CDR3 is 16 amino acids. The CDR3 reads CASSLPGTGGGYGYTF. The CDR3 DNA reads TGTGCCAGCAGCCTCCCCGGGACAGGGGGCGGCTATGGCTACACCTTC.

The chain carries TRBV6-5 and TRBJ1-5; D may be TRBD1 (5 bases). Germline V lookup: CDR1 MNHEY, CDR2 SVGAGI. This CDR3 region has 14 residues. Trimming removed 7 bases from V and 1 base from J, with 11 bases in between. The CDR3: CASNRGGSNQPQHF. The CDR3 bases are TGTGCCAGCAATAGGGGTGGCAGCAATCAGCCCCAGCATTTT.

This chain uses TRBV21-1 with TRBJ2-7; TRBD2 reflects the table's D call only, with no check against the DNA. TRBV21-1 constitutes a pseudogene. The CDR3 consists of 14 residues. CDR3 coding DNA: TGTGCCAGCAGAGGACTAGCGGGAGGGCCCGAGCAGTACTTC. Amino acid sequence: CASRGLAGGPEQYF.

This clone was recorded only once. The chain uses TRBV2 and TRBJ2-7, with 11 bases lining up with TRBD2. CDR1 is SNHLY, CDR2 FYNNEI, per germline. V gave up 7 bases and J gave up 4 bases; unmatched junction bases: 12. There are 16 residues in the CDR3. In DNA, the CDR3 is TGTGCCAGCACGCAAGCACTAGCGGGAGAAGGTTACGAGCAGTACTTC. Amino acid sequence: CASTQALAGEGYEQYF.

The table lists this clone with a few counts. This chain connects TRBV30 to TRBJ2-3, with 8 bases that match TRBD2. V lost 7 bases to trimming and J lost 0 bases; unmatched junction nucleotides: 3. This CDR3 spans 13 amino acids. Germline CDR1 is GTSNPN and CDR2 is SVGIG (reference sequence). Here the CDR3 DNA reads TGTGCCTCCACGGGGGGGAGCACAGATACGCAGTATTTT. This gives the protein CASTGGSTDTQYF.

J is TRBJ2-3 and V is TRBV20-1; D is uncertain. V was trimmed by 6 bases and J by 4 bases, leaving 8 bases between them. The CDR3 has 11 residues. The germline CDR1 and CDR2 sequences are DFQATT and SNEGSKA (reference sequence). In nucleotides, the CDR3 is TGCAGTGCACTCAGGTCAGATACGCAGTATTTT. Amino acids: CSALRSDTQYF.

The rearrangement links TRBV4-3 to TRBJ2-7; 7 nucleotides agree with TRBD2. Germline assignment: CDR1 LGHNA and CDR2 YSLEER. V trimming: 0 bases; J trimming: 5 bases; junction bases outside the gene matches: 10. The CDR3 runs 16 residues. The CDR3 sequence is CASSQDPTGGYDEQYF. The CDR3, as DNA: TGCGCCAGCAGCCAAGACCCCACGGGAGGATATGACGAGCAGTACTTC.

This clone was seen a few times. The chain has TRBV3-1 (or the pseudogene TRBV3-2) and TRBJ2-6; D is undetermined. Deletions cut 0 bases from V and 1 base from J, with 10 bases between. The CDR3 contains 17 residues. The germline gives CDR1 LGHDT, CDR2 YNNKEL (reference sequence). The CDR3 protein is CASSQDLPESGANVLTF. The CDR3 DNA reads TGTGCCAGCAGCCAAGATTTGCCGGAGTCTGGGGCCAACGTCCTGACTTTC.

This clone was observed a handful of times. V gene TRBV7-2 combines with J gene TRBJ2-3; TRBD2 agrees at 8 bases. J gave up 5 bases and V 5 bases, and 9 bases lay outside the gene matches. The CDR3 is made up of 15 amino acids. Germline V gene data show CDR1 as SGHTA and CDR2 as FQGNSA. The CDR3, as DNA: TGTGCCAGCAGCCCCTCCGGGGGGGCCAGAGATACGCAGTATTTT. It specifies CASSPSGGARDTQYF. The variable domain in full, completed from reference TRBV7-2 and TRBJ2-3, reads GAGVSQSPSNKVTEKGKDVELRCDPISGHTALYWYRQSLGQGLEFLIYFQGNSAPDKSGLPSDRFSAERTGGSVSTLTIQRTQQEDSAVYLCASSPSGGARDTQYFGPGTRLTVL.

This rearrangement joins TRBV6-6 to TRBJ2-3; TRBD2 aligns across 8 bases. Germline trimming cut 5 bases from V and 6 bases from J; bases unmatched to any gene: 7. Germline lookup yields CDR1 MNHNY and CDR2 SVGAGI (reference sequence). The CDR3 is made up of 14 amino acids. The CDR3 region is CASSIRTSRDTQYF. The CDR3 DNA follows: TGTGCCAGCAGTATCCGGACTAGCCGGGATACGCAGTATTTT.

The gene calls are TRBV6-6 and TRBJ2-1; weak D call: TRBD2 (7 bases). The CDR3 is made up of 13 amino acids. CDR1 is MNHNY and CDR2 is SVGAGI in the germline V gene (reference sequence). Trimming stripped 7 bases from V and 7 bases from J, with 14 bases between. In DNA form, the CDR3 reads TGTGCCAGCATGGTGGGGGGGCATAATGAGCAGTTCTTC. It codes for CASMVGGHNEQFF.

The chain couples TRBV28 to TRBJ1-6; 8 bases fit TRBD1. V lost 7 bases and J lost 5; bases outside the gene matches: 4. The CDR3 totals 14 residues. CDR1 and CDR2 (germline): MDHEN, SYDVKM. This chain's CDR3 is CASTMGQDNSPLHF. For the CDR3, the DNA is TGTGCCAGCACCATGGGACAGGATAATTCACCCCTCCACTTT.

V and J are TRBV7-9 and TRBJ1-1; D is unresolved. Per the germline V gene, CDR1 is SEHNR and CDR2 is FQNEAQ (reference sequence). The CDR3 contains 11 residues. The germline V and J ends were trimmed by 5 bases and 6 bases, with 7 bases remaining between them. In DNA form, the CDR3 reads TGTGCCAGCAGCCAAAGCGCTGAAGCTTTCTTT. This translates into CASSQSAEAFF. Variable domain in full (rest from reference TRBV7-9 and TRBJ1-1): DTGVSQNPRHKITKRGQNVTFRCDPISEHNRLYWYRQTLGQGPEFLTYFQNEAQLEKSRLLSDRFSAERPKGSFSTLEIQRTEQGDSAMYLCASSQSAEAFFGQGTRLTVV.

This clone showed up just a few times. This chain joins TRBV11-3 and TRBJ2-1, with 13 bases lining up with TRBD2. Germline V lookup: CDR1 SGHNT, CDR2 YENEEA. The CDR3 sequence is 15 residues long. The J segment lost 8 bases and the V segment lost 5 bases, leaving 6 bases of the junction unmatched. The CDR3 sequence: CASSDGLAGVHEQFF. The CDR3 region has the DNA TGTGCCAGCAGCGACGGACTAGCGGGAGTACATGAGCAGTTCTTC.

The chain has TRBV28 and TRBJ2-7, with 9 bases identical to TRBD1. CDR3 length: 13 amino acids. With 5 bases clipped from V and 9 bases from J, the junction kept 8 bases outside the gene matches. Germline-derived CDR1 and CDR2 are MDHEN and SYDVKM. The CDR3 DNA reads TGTGCCAGCAGTCTCCGACAGGGGGGGGTGCAGTACTTC. Amino acids: CASSLRQGGVQYF.

This chain uses TRBV7-9 with TRBJ1-6, with a weak D call TRBD1 (5 bases). The CDR3 spans 14 residues. The V gene's germline CDR1 is SEHNR and CDR2 FQNEAQ (reference sequence). Between the trimmed V and J ends, which lost 5 bases and 8 bases, there was a span of 13 bases. CDR3 protein: CASSRRGVDSPLHF. As DNA, the CDR3 is TGTGCCAGCAGCAGACGGGGGGTTGATTCACCCCTCCACTTT.

The chain uses TRBV21-1 and TRBJ2-1; the table's D call of TRBD2 was not tested on the DNA. TRBV21-1 is termed a pseudogene. The length of the CDR3 is 17 residues. CDR3 nucleotides: TGTGCCAGCAGCAATTTGGGAGGGACCAGCTCCTACAATGAGCAGTTCTTC. Residues: CASSNLGGTSSYNEQFF.

The gene calls are TRBV7-9 and TRBJ2-7; unclear D gene. The germline V and J ends were trimmed by 5 bases and 0 bases, with 8 bases remaining between them. The CDR3 covers 13 residues. Germline loops: CDR1 SEHNR, CDR2 FQNEAQ (reference sequence). CDR3 nucleotide sequence: TGTGCCAGCAGCCCACAACCCTCCTACGAGCAGTACTTC. Translated, it gives CASSPQPSYEQYF.

This clone has a count of ten or more. CDR3: CASTPRGAIGYTF. The CDR3 bases are TGTGCCAGCACCCCTCGGGGGGCTATAGGCTACACCTTC. This chain uses TRBV7-9 with TRBJ1-2; TRBD1 is a possible D gene (6 bases). Trimming removed 7 bases at V and 8 bases at J, with 17 bases between. The CDR3 covers 13 residues. Germline assignment: CDR1 SEHNR and CDR2 FQNEAQ (reference sequence).

This clone was found a few times. The chain carries TRBV18 and TRBJ1-1, with D maybe TRBD1 (6 bases). Germline assignment: CDR1 KGHSH and CDR2 LQKENI. The CDR3 consists of 15 residues. V lost 3 bases, J lost 1 base, and 12 bases lay in between. CDR3 in DNA: TGTGCCAGCTCACCCGCACCGACAGGGAACACTGAAGCTTTCTTT. Encoded protein: CASSPAPTGNTEAFF.

The V call is TRBV6-5, the J call TRBJ2-2; 8 nucleotides match TRBD1. This CDR3 has 13 amino acids. The V gene's germline CDR1 is MNHEY and CDR2 SVGAGI. Germline trimming cut 7 bases from V and 7 bases from J; bases unmatched to any gene: 5. In DNA form, the CDR3 reads TGTGCCAGCACGGACAGGGCCGGCGGGGAGCTGTTTTTT. Translated: CASTDRAGGELFF.

This chain links TRBV28 with TRBJ1-2; no firm D call. The germline CDR1 and CDR2 sequences are MDHEN and SYDVKM. The CDR3 consists of 14 residues. Trimming removed 6 bases at V and 8 bases at J, with 19 bases between. This chain's CDR3 is CASSPRRERRGYTF. The CDR3 nucleotides are TGTGCCAGCAGCCCTCGGAGGGAGCGGCGAGGCTACACCTTC.

The genes are TRBV19 and TRBJ1-4; no definite D call. The CDR3 totals 16 residues. Germline loops: CDR1 LNHDA, CDR2 SQIVND (reference sequence). V was cut by 7 bases and J by 3 bases, with 18 bases left in between. The CDR3 coding sequence is TGTGCCAGTACCAACTCCCCCCGGAGTTCTAATGAAAAACTGTTTTTT. It is translated as CASTNSPRSSNEKLFF. The variable domain in full, with the rest retrieved from reference TRBV19 and TRBJ1-4, is DGGITQSPKYLFRKEGQNVTLSCEQNLNHDAMYWYRQDPGQGLRLIYYSQIVNDFQKGDIAEGYSVSREKKESFPLTVTSAQKNPTAFYLCASTNSPRSSNEKLFFGSGTQLSVL.

V is TRBV2 and J is TRBJ2-5; possible D gene TRBD2, 6 bases. Germline CDR1 and CDR2: SNHLY and FYNNEI. V lost 4 bases, J lost 3 bases, and 9 bases lay in between. The CDR3 extends over 13 amino acids. The CDR3: CASSVGRKETQYF. The CDR3 DNA follows: TGTGCCAGCAGTGTTGGGAGGAAAGAGACCCAGTACTTC.